What follows are 5 T cell receptor beta chains derived from one specimen sequenced in a study of beta chain features in type 1 diabetes. The whole isolated RNA underwent reverse transcription, so sequencing captured expressed TCRB transcripts. Some clones are missing from TCRdb's copy, which holds only in-frame ones; the method was immunoSEQ multiplex PCR. The sample includes 350,000 to 400,000 clones, over 13% seen only once; the top ten take 0.019%. Input material: naive CD4+ T cells from blood. The receptor source for this set is a young woman in good health.

V gene TRBV1 combines with J gene TRBJ2-1; the table assigns TRBD2, which was not confirmed against the DNA. TRBV1 is assigned pseudogene status. The CDR3 loop spans 16 amino acids. CDR3 DNA: TGCACCAGCAGCCACCCCGTTCAGACTAGCGGCAATGAGCAGTTCTTC. It translates to CTSSHPVQTSGNEQFF.

This clone was picked up a small number of times. J is TRBJ2-4 and V is TRBV30; possible D gene TRBD1, 6 bases. The germline CDR1 and CDR2 sequences are GTSNPN and SVGIG (reference sequence). This CDR3 contains 14 residues. V lost 2 bases and J lost 3, with 11 bases in between. CDR3 protein: CAWSFGGHKNIQYF. The CDR3, as DNA: TGTGCCTGGAGTTTTGGGGGCCACAAAAACATTCAGTACTTC.

The chain links TRBV6-5 to TRBJ1-1; the D gene is possibly TRBD1 (6 bases). V was clipped by 8 bases and J by 0 bases, with 10 bases between them. This CDR3 region has 13 residues. The V gene's germline CDR1 is MNHEY and CDR2 SVGAGI. CDR3 region: CASGQYLNTEAFF. The DNA of the CDR3 is TGTGCCAGCGGACAGTATTTGAACACTGAAGCTTTCTTT.

The rearrangement links TRBV7-2 to TRBJ2-1, with a possible D match to TRBD2 (5 bases). The V gene's germline CDR1 is SGHTA and CDR2 FQGNSA. The CDR3 covers 15 residues. The V and J ends lost 5 bases and 0 bases respectively, with 11 bases between them. CDR3 protein: CASSGTSFSYNEQFF. The CDR3 DNA reads as TGTGCCAGCAGCGGTACTAGTTTCTCCTACAATGAGCAGTTCTTC.

This chain links TRBV27 with TRBJ1-1, with 7 bases fitting TRBD1. CDR1 and CDR2 from the germline V gene are MNHEY and SMNVEV (reference sequence). The CDR3 length is 13 residues. The ends lost 2 bases at V and 12 bases at J; junction bases unmatched: 9. The CDR3 nucleotides are TGTGCCAGCAGTTTAATAGGGACAGTTGAGCCTTTCTTT. This gives the protein CASSLIGTVEPFF.